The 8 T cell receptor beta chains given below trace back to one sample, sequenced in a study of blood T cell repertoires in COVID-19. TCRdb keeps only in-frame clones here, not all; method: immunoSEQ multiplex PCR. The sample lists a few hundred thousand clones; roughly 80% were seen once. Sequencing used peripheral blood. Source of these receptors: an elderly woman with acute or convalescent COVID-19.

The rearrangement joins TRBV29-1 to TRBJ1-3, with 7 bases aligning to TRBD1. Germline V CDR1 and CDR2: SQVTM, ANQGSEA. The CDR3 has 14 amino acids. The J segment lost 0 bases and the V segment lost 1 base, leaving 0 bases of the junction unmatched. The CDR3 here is CSVEGDSSGNTIYF. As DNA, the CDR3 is TGCAGCGTTGAAGGGGACAGCTCTGGAAACACCATATATTTT.

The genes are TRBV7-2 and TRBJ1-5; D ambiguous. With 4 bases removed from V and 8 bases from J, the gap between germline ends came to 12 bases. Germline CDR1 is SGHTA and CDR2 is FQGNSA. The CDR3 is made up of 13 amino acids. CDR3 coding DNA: TGTGCCAGCAGCTGGACCTTAGCGGAGCCCCAGCATTTT. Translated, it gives CASSWTLAEPQHF.

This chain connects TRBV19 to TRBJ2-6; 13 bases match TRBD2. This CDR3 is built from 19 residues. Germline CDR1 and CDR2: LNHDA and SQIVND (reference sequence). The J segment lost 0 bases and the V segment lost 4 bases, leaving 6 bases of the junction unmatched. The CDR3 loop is CASSTNRLAGGSGANVLTF. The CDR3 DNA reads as TGTGCCAGTAGTACTAATAGACTAGCGGGAGGCTCTGGGGCCAACGTCCTGACTTTC. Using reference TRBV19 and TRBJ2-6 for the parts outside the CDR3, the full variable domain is DGGITQSPKYLFRKEGQNVTLSCEQNLNHDAMYWYRQDPGQGLRLIYYSQIVNDFQKGDIAEGYSVSREKKESFPLTVTSAQKNPTAFYLCASSTNRLAGGSGANVLTFGAGSRLTVL.

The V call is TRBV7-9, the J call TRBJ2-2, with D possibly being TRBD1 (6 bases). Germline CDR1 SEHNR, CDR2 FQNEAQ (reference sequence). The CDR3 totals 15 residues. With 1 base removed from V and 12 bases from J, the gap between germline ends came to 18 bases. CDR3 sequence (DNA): TGTGCCAGCAGCTTAGGAGTGGGGACACCTTCCAAGCTGTTTTTT. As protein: CASSLGVGTPSKLFF.

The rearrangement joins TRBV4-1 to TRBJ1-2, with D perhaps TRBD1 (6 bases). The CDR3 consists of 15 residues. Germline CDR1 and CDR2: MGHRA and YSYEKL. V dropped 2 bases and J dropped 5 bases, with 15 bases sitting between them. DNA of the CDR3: TGCGCCAGCAGCCAAAACAGGGAAAGAGAGTATGGCTACACCTTC. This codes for CASSQNREREYGYTF.

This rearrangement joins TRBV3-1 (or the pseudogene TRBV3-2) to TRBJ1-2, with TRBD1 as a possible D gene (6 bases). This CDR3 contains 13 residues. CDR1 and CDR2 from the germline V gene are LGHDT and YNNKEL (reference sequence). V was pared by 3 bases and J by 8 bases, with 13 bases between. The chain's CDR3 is CASSHSAGEGYTF. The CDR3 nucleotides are TGTGCCAGCAGCCACTCTGCAGGGGAGGGCTACACCTTC.

CDR3 region: CASSQLYGYTF. In DNA form, the CDR3 reads TGTGCCAGCAGCCAACTCTATGGCTACACCTTC. The chain employs TRBV3-1 (or the pseudogene TRBV3-2) and TRBJ1-2; D ambiguous. Germline CDR1 and CDR2: LGHDT and YNNKEL (reference sequence). CDR3 length equals 11 residues. V gave up 2 bases and J gave up 4 bases, with 2 bases separating them.

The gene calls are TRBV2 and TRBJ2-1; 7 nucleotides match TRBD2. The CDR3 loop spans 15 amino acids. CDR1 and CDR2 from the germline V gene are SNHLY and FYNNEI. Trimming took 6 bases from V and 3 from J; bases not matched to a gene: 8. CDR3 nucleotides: TGTGCCAGCAGGTCTAGAAGCGGGATCTACAATGAGCAGTTCTTC. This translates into CASRSRSGIYNEQFF.